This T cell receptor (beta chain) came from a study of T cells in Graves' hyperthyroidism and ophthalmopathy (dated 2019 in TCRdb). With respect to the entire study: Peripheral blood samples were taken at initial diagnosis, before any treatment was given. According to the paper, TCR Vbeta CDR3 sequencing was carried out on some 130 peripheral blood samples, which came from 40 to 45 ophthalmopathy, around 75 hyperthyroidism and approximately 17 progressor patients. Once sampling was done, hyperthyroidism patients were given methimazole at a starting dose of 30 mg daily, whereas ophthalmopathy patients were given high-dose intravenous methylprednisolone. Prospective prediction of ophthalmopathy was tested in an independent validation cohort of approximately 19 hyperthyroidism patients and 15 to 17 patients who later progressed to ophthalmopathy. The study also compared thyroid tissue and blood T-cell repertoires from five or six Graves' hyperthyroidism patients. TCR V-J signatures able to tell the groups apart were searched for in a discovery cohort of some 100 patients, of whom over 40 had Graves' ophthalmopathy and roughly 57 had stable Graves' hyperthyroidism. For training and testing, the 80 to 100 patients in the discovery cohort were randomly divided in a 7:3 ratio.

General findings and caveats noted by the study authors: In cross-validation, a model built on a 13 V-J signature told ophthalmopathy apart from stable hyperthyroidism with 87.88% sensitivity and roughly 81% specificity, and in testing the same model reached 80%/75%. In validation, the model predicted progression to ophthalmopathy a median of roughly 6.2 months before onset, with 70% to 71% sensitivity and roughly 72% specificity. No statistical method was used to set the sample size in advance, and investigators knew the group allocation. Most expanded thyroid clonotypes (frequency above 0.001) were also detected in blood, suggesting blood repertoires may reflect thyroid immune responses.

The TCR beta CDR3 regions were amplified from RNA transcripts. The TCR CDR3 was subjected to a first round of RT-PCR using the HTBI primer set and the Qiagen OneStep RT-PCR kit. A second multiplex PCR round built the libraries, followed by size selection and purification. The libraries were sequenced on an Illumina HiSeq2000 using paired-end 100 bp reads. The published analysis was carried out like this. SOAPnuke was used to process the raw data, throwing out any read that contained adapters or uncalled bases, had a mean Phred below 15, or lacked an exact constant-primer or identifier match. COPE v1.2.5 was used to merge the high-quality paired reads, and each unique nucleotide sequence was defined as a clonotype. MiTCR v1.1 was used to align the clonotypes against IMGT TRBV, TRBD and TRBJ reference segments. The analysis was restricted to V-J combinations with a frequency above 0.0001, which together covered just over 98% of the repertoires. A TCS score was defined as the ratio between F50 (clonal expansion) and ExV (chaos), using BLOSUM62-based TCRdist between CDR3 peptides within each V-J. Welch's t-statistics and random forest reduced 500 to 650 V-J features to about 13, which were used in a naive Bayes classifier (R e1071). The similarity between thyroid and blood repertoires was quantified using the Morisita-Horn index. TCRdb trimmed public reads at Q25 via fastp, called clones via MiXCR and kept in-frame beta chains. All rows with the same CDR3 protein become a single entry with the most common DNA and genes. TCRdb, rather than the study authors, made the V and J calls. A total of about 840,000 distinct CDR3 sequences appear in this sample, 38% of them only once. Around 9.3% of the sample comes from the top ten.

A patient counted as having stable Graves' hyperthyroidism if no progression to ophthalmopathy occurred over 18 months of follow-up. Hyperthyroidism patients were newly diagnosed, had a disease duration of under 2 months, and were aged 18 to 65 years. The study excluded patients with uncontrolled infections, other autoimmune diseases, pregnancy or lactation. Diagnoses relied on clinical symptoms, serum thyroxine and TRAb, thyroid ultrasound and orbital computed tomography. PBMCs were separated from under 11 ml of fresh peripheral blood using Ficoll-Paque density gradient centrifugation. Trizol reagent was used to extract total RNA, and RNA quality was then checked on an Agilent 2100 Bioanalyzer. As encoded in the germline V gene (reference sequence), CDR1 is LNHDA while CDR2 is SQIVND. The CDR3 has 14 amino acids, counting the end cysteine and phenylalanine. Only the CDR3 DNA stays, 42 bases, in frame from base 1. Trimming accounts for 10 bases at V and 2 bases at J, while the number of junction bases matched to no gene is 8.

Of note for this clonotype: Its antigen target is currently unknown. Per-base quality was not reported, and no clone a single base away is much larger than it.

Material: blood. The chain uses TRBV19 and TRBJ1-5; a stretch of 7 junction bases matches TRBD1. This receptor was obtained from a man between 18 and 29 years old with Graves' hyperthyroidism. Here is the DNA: TGTGCCACCCAATCCGGGACAGGCAATCAGCCCCAGCATTTT. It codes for CATQSGTGNQPQHF.